This TCR beta chain was sequenced in a study of cytomegalovirus exposure and HLA in healthy donors. On the study more broadly: The study placed roughly four fifths of its approximately 400 genotyped donors in the Caucasian-associated ancestry cluster. General study points: Earlier results showed most TCR beta V segments being productive about 87% or about 30% of the time. A later analysis associated roughly 15,000 TCR beta sequences with HLA alleles at a 0.05 false discovery rate. Altogether, some 160 TCR beta chains were recorded as cytomegalovirus-associated.

This PCR relied on a set of 60 Vbeta primers and 13 Jbeta primers. TCRdb keeps only in-frame clones here, not all; method: immunoSEQ multiplex PCR. The sample holds about 200,000 clones. As regards this clone: Its antigen remains unidentified.

Germline V gene sequence: CDR1 MNHEY, CDR2 SMNVEV (reference sequence). Unmatched junction bases numbered 16, after V lost 5 bases and J lost 3 bases. The CDR3 runs 18 residues. The chain has TRBV27 and TRBJ2-3; TRBD2 matches at 8 bases. The TCR originated in a girl aged 2 to 9 in good health and CMV-seropositive. Sequenced input: PBMCs. CDR3 coding DNA: TGTGCCAGCAGTCCGCATCGAGGGACTAGGCTTGCGACAGATACGCAGTATTTT. Its protein is CASSPHRGTRLATDTQYF.